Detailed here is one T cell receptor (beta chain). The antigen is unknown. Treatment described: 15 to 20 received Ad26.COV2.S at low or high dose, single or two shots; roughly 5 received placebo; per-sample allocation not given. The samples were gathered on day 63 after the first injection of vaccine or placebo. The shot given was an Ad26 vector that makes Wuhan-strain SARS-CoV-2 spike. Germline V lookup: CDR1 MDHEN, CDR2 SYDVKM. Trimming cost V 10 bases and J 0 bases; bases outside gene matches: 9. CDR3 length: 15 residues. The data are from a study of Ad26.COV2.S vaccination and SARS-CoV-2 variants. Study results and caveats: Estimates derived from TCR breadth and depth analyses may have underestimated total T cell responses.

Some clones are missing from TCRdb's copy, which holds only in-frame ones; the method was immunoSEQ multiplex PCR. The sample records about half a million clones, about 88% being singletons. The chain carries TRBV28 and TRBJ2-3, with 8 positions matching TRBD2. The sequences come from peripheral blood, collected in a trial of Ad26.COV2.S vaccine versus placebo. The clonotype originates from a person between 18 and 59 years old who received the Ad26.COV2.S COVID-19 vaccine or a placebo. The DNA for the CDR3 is TGTGCCATCTACTCTAGCGGGTCTAGCACAGATACGCAGTATTTT. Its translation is CAIYSSGSSTDTQYF.